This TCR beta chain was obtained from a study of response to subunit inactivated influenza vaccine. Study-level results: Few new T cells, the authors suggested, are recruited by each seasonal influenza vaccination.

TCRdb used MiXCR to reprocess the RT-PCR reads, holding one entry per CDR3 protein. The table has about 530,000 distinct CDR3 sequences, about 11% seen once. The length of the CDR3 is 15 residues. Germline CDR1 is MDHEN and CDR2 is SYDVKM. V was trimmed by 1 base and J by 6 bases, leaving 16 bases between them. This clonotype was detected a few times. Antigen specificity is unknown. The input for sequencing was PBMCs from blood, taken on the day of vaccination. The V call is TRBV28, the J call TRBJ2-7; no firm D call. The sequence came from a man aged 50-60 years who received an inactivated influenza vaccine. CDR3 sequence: CASSLLDRRRSEQYF. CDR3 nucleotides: TGTGCCAGCAGTTTATTGGACCGGCGTAGGAGCGAGCAGTACTTC. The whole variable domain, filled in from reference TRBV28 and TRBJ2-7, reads DVKVTQSSRYLVKRTGEKVFLECVQDMDHENMFWYRQDPGLGLRLIYFSYDVKMKEKGDIPEGYSVSREKKERFSLILESASTNQTSMYLCASSLLDRRRSEQYFGPGTRLTVT.